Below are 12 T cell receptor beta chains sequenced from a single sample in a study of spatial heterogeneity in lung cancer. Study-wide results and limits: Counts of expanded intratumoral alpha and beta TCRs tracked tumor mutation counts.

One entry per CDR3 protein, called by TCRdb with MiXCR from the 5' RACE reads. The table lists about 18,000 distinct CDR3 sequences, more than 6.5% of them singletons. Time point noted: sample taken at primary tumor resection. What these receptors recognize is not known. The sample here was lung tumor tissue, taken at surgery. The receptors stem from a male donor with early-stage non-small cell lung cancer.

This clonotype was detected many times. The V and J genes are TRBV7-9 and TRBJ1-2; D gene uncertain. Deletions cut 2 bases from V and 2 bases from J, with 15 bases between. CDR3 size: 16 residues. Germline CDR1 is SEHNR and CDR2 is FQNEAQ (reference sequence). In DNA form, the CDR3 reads TGTGCCAGCAGCTTACCGCGCGGTTTGAGCAACTATGGCTACACCTTC. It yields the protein CASSLPRGLSNYGYTF.

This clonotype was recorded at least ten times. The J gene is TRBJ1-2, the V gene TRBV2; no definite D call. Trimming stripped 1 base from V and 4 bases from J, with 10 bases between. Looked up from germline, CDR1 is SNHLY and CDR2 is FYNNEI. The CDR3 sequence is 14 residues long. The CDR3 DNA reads TGTGCCAGCAGTGAAGTTTTCGACGGCTATGGCTACACCTTC. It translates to CASSEVFDGYGYTF. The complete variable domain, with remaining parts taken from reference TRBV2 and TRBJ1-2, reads EPEVTQTPSHQVTQMGQEVILRCVPISNHLYFYWYRQILGQKVEFLVSFYNNEISEKSEIFDDQFSVERPDGSNFTLKIRSTKLEDSAMYFCASSEVFDGYGYTFGSGTRLTVV.

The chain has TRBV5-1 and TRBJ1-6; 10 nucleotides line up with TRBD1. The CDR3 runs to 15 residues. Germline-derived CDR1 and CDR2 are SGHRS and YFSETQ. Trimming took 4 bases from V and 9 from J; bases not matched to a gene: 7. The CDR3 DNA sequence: TGCGCCAGCAGCACAGGGACAGGGGTTGGTTCACCCCTCCACTTT. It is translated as CASSTGTGVGSPLHF.

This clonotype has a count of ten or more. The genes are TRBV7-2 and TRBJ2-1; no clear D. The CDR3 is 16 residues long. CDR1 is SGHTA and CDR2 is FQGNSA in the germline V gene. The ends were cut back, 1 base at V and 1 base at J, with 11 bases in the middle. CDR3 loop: CASSLVSTESYNEQFF. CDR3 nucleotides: TGTGCCAGCAGCTTAGTTTCGACGGAATCCTACAATGAGCAGTTCTTC.

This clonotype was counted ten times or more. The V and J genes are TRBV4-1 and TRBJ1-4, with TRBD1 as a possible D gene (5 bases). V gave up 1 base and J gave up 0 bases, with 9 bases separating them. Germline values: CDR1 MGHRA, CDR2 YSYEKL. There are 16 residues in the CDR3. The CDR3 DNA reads TGCGCCAGCAGCCAAGTCGAGGACACAACTAATGAAAAACTGTTTTTT. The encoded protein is CASSQVEDTTNEKLFF.

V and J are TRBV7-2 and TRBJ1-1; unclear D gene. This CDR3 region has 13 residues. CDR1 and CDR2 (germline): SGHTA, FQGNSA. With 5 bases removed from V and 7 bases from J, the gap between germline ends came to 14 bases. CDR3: CASSPSEGHEAFF. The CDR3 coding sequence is TGTGCCAGCAGCCCGTCCGAGGGCCATGAAGCTTTCTTT.

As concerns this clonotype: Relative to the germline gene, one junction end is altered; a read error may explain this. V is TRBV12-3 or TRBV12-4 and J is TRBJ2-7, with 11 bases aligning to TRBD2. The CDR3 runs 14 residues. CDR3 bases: TGTGCCAGCAGTCTAGCGGGGGGACTCTACGAGCAGTACTTC. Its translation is CASSLAGGLYEQYF.

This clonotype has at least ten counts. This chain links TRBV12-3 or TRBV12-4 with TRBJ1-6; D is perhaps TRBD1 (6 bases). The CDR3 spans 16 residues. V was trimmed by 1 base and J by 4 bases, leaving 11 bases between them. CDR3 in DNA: TGTGCCAGCAGTTTAGAGGGGGTAGGGTATAATTCACCCCTCCACTTT. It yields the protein CASSLEGVGYNSPLHF.

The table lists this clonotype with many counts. The CDR3 coding sequence is TGTGCCAGCACGAAGTGGGGACTAGCAGACGAGCAGTACTTC. Translation: CASTKWGLADEQYF. The V and J genes are TRBV7-2 and TRBJ2-7, with 9 nucleotides matching TRBD2. Unmatched junction bases numbered 9, after V lost 7 bases and J lost 5 bases. CDR1 is SGHTA and CDR2 is FQGNSA in the germline V gene. This CDR3 has 14 amino acids.

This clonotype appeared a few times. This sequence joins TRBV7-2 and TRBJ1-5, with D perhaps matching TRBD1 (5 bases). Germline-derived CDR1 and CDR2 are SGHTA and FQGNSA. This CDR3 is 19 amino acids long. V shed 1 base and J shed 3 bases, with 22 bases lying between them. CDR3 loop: CASSLEGVLPFAPNQPQHF. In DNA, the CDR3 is TGTGCCAGCAGCTTAGAAGGGGTCTTGCCCTTTGCCCCCAATCAGCCCCAGCATTTT.

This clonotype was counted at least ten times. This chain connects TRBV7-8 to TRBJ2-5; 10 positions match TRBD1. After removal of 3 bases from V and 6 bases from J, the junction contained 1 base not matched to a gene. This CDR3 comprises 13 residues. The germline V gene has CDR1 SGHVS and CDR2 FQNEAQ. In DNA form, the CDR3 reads TGTGCCAGCAGCTTGGACAGGGGGAAGACCCAGTACTTC. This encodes CASSLDRGKTQYF.

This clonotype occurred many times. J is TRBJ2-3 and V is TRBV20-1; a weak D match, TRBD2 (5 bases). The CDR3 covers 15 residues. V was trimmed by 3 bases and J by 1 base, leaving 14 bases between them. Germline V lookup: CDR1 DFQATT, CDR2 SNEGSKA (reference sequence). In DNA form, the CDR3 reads TGCAGTGCTAGGGCCCCTCCAGCGGGCACAGATACGCAGTATTTT. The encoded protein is CSARAPPAGTDTQYF.